The 3 T cell receptor beta chains below come from one sample, sequenced in a study of OX40 agonist ivuxolimab in advanced cancers. This table comes from immunoSEQ multiplex PCR, and its TCRdb copy is limited to in-frame clones, with some not included. The repertoire holds about 31,000 clones, 80% to 90% seen once, with around a quarter in the top ten. Sample: CD4+ or CD8+ T cells sorted from blood, taken in a trial of the OX40 agonist ivuxolimab. Every receptor here comes from an adult with an advanced solid tumor such as melanoma, head and neck, liver or kidney cancer.

The chain employs TRBV7-9 and TRBJ1-1, with a weak D call TRBD1 (6 bases). Germline V gene data show CDR1 as SEHNR and CDR2 as FQNEAQ (reference sequence). The CDR3 has 12 residues. Trimming took 4 bases from V and 5 from J, leaving 8 bases between them. CDR3 loop: CASSYRDTEAFF. The CDR3 DNA sequence: TGTGCCAGCAGCTACAGGGATACTGAAGCTTTCTTT. The full variable domain, its missing parts supplied by reference TRBV7-9 and TRBJ1-1, is DTGVSQNPRHKITKRGQNVTFRCDPISEHNRLYWYRQTLGQGPEFLTYFQNEAQLEKSRLLSDRFSAERPKGSFSTLEIQRTEQGDSAMYLCASSYRDTEAFFGQGTRLTVV.

The chain links TRBV15 to TRBJ2-7; 7 nucleotides line up with TRBD1. CDR1 and CDR2 from the germline V gene are LNHNV and YYDKDF (reference sequence). This CDR3 is 13 amino acids long. V lost 6 bases to trimming and J lost 5 bases; unmatched junction nucleotides: 7. CDR3 region: CATRRQGQDEQYF. Written as DNA, the CDR3 is TGTGCCACCAGGCGACAGGGACAAGACGAGCAGTACTTC.

The sample holds one count of this clone. V is TRBV28 and J is TRBJ1-6; possibly TRBD1 for D (6 bases). The V gene lost 3 bases and the J gene lost 6 bases, with 18 bases spanning the gap. Germline values: CDR1 MDHEN, CDR2 SYDVKM. The CDR3 extends over 17 amino acids. In DNA, the CDR3 is TGTGCCAGCAGTTTTCGCCGGGACACCGGTTTTAATTCACCCCTCCACTTT. Protein: CASSFRRDTGFNSPLHF.